Sequencing of this T cell receptor (beta chain) was carried out in a study of T cell responses to AZD1222 COVID-19 vaccine. Study-wide findings and caveats: The study identified only five to seven AZD1222 recipients as seropositive at baseline. Possibly, clonal diversity was underestimated; donors were largely white British and included more females. Repertoires were collected only later (after the peak T cell response had occurred). Vaccination with two AZD1222 doses was followed by a rise in Spike-specific TCR breadth and depth.

The method was immunoSEQ multiplex PCR; TCRdb's version includes in-frame clones alone and lacks a portion of them. The table records about 110,000 clones, around 92% of them present only once. Concerning this clone itself: Its antigen remains unknown.

This CDR3 has 16 residues. This sample comprised peripheral blood, obtained on day 0 of AZD1222 vaccination. The sequence derives from an adult in good health. The chain is built from TRBV21-1 and TRBJ2-1; the D segment call TRBD1 is taken from the table without a DNA check. TRBV21-1 is a documented pseudogene. This chain's CDR3 is CASSKVTTLPGNEQFF. The CDR3 coding sequence is TGTGCCAGCAGCAAAGTGACGACCCTACCAGGCAATGAGCAGTTCTTC.